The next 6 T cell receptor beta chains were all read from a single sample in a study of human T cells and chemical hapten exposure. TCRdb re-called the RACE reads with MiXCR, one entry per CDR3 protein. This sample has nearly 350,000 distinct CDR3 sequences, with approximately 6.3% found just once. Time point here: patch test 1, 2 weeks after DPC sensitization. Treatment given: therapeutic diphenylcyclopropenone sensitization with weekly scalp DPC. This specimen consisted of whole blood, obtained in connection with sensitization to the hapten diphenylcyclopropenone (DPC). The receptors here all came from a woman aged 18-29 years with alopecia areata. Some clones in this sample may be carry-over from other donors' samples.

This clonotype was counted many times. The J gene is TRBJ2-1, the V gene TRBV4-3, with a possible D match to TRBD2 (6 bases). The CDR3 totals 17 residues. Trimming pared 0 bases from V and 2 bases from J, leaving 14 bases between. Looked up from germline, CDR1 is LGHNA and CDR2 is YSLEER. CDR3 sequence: CASSQELTGGAYNEQFF. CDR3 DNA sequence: TGCGCCAGCAGCCAAGAGTTAACCGGGGGAGCCTACAATGAGCAGTTCTTC.

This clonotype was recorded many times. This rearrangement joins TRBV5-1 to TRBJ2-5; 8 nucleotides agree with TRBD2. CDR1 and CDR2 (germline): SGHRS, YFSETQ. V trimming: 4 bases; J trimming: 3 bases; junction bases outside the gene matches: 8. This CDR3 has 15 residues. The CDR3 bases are TGCGCCAGCAGCCCGTCTTCAGCGGGAGAAGAGACCCAGTACTTC. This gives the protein CASSPSSAGEETQYF.

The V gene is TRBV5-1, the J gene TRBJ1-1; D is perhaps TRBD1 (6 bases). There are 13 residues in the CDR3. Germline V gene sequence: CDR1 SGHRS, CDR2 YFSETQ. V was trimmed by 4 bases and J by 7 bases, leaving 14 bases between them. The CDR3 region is CASSLPGGGEAFF. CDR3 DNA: TGCGCCAGCAGCCTCCCGGGGGGCGGTGAAGCTTTCTTT.

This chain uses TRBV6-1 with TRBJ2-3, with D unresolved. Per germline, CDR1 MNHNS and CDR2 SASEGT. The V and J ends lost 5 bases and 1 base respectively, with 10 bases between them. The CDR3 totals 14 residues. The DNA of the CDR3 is TGTGCCAGCAGTTCACGGTGGGGCACAGATACGCAGTATTTT. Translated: CASSSRWGTDTQYF.

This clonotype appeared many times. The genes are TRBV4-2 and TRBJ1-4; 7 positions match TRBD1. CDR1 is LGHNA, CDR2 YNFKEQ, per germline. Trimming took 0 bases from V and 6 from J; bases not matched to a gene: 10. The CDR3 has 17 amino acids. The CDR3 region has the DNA TGTGCCAGCAGCCAAGAGGGGAGAGCAGGGGGGTATGAAAAACTGTTTTTT. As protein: CASSQEGRAGGYEKLFF.

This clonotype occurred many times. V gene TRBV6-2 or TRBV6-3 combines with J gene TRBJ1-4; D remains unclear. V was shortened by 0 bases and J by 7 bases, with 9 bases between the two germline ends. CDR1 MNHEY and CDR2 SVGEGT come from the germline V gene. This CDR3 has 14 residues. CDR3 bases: TGTGCCAGCAGTTACTCGATGGGGTCTGAAAAACTGTTTTTT. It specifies CASSYSMGSEKLFF.